These T cell receptor beta chains were read from a single sample in a study of beta chain features in type 1 diabetes. Here immunoSEQ multiplex PCR was the method, and the copy in TCRdb shows in-frame clones only, minus some. Of around 430,000 clones listed, roughly 30% are singletons. Sequencing input: naive CD4+ T cells from blood. The receptor source for this set is a man aged 18 to 30 in good health. The CDR3 runs from the conserved cysteine through the conserved F or W. A D gene is named only where the DNA matches it firmly. Rows may omit the clone size; those that give it use once, few, many or a size class.

size,J,V,D,CDR3,DNA
few,TRBJ2-3,TRBV15,NA,CATSRDLYTQYF,TGTGCCACCAGCAGAGATCTCTATACGCAGTATTTT
few,TRBJ2-2,TRBV4-2,NA,CASSPGGGSNTGELFF,TGTGCCAGCAGCCCAGGAGGCGGGTCGAACACCGGGGAGCTGTTTTTT
few,TRBJ2-1,TRBV29-1,NA,CSVGDFDGRWSYNEQFF,TGCAGCGTTGGGGACTTCGATGGCCGGTGGTCCTACAATGAGCAGTTCTTC
NA,TRBJ2-1,TRBV30,TRBD2,CAWSSFREGRNEQFF,TGTGCCTGGAGTTCCTTCCGGGAGGGCCGGAATGAGCAGTTCTTC
few,TRBJ2-3,TRBV7-2,TRBD2,CASSSLAGAADTQYF,TGTGCCAGCAGCTCTTTAGCGGGAGCGGCAGATACGCAGTATTTT
NA,TRBJ2-1,TRBV7-6,TRBD1,CASSFDRGSYNEQFF,TGTGCCAGCAGCTTCGACAGGGGCTCCTACAATGAGCAGTTCTTC
once,TRBJ1-2,TRBV4-3,NA,CASSQQVADYGYTF,TGCGCCAGCAGCCAGCAAGTTGCGGACTATGGCTACACCTTC
NA,TRBJ2-3,TRBV5-1,TRBD2,CASSLAVSGSTDTQYF,TGCGCCAGCAGCTTGGCTGTTAGCGGGAGCACAGATACGCAGTATTTT
NA,TRBJ2-1,TRBV18,TRBD2,CASSTSGNYNEQFF,TGTGCCAGCTCGACTAGCGGGAACTACAATGAGCAGTTCTTC
NA,TRBJ2-7,TRBV14,TRBD1,CASSRQGYEQYF,TGTGCCAGCAGCCGACAGGGATACGAGCAGTACTTC
few,TRBJ2-5,TRBV28,NA,CASSLLYQETQYF,TGTGCCAGCAGTCTTCTGTACCAAGAGACCCAGTACTTC
NA,TRBJ2-2,TRBV11-3,NA,CASSSRDLNTGELFF,TGTGCCAGCAGCTCCCGGGACCTTAACACCGGGGAGCTGTTTTTT
few,TRBJ2-1,TRBV11-3,NA,CASSEGYSYNEQFF,TGTGCCAGCAGCGAAGGATACTCCTACAATGAGCAGTTCTTC
NA,TRBJ1-4,TRBV30,NA,CAWSPVEGKLFF,TGTGCCTGGAGTCCGGTGGAGGGAAAACTGTTTTTT
NA,TRBJ2-7,TRBV11-2,TRBD2,CASSHGPGTSTYEQYF,TGTGCCAGCAGCCACGGCCCCGGGACTAGCACATACGAGCAGTACTTC
few,TRBJ2-1,TRBV10-3,NA,CAISEVAGYGGEQFF,TGTGCCATCAGTGAGGTGGCAGGGTACGGAGGTGAGCAGTTCTTC
few,TRBJ2-3,TRBV29-1,TRBD1,CSVGRDRGHDTQYF,TGCAGCGTTGGCCGGGACAGGGGGCATGATACGCAGTATTTT
NA,TRBJ2-7,TRBV4-2,TRBD2,CASSQDGTSGRTNEQYF,TGTGCCAGCAGCCAAGATGGGACTAGCGGGAGGACAAACGAGCAGTACTTC
NA,TRBJ2-3,TRBV18,NA,CASSPRRSTDTQYF,TGTGCCAGCTCACCTCGAAGGAGCACAGATACGCAGTATTTT
NA,TRBJ2-1,TRBV5-1,NA,CASSLAPVTGSYNEQFF,TGCGCCAGCAGCCTGGCCCCGGTTACTGGCTCCTACAATGAGCAGTTCTTC
NA,TRBJ1-1,TRBV18,NA,CASSPDRVNTEAFF,TGTGCCAGCTCACCGGACAGAGTGAACACTGAAGCTTTCTTT
NA,TRBJ1-3,TRBV7-9,NA,CASSLVTNSRAPGNTIYF,TGTGCCAGCAGCTTAGTCACGAATTCTCGAGCGCCCGGAAACACCATATATTTT
NA,TRBJ2-7,TRBV6-5,NA,CASSFGQTFRHEQYF,TGTGCCAGCAGTTTTGGACAGACCTTTCGCCACGAGCAGTACTTC
few,TRBJ2-2,TRBV5-1,TRBD2,CASSLVAGDTGELFF,TGCGCCAGCAGCTTGGTTGCGGGAGACACCGGGGAGCTGTTTTTT
few,TRBJ2-7,TRBV5-1,TRBD2,CASSPTATSGMEEQYF,TGCGCCAGCAGCCCCACCGCGACTAGCGGGATGGAAGAGCAGTACTTC
NA,TRBJ2-7,TRBV28,NA,CASSNRLSSYEQYF,TGTGCCAGCAGCAACAGGTTGAGCTCCTACGAGCAGTACTTC
few,TRBJ2-7,TRBV30,TRBD2,CAWSTGSSGRYEQYF,TGTGCCTGGAGCACCGGTTCTAGCGGGAGATACGAGCAGTACTTC
once,TRBJ1-1,TRBV20-1,NA,CSAREWSEAFF,TGCAGTGCTAGGGAGTGGTCTGAAGCTTTCTTT
few,TRBJ2-1,TRBV29-1,NA,CSVERRDEQFF,TGCAGCGTTGAAAGGAGGGATGAGCAGTTCTTC
NA,TRBJ2-5,TRBV5-1,NA,CASSLEGGRDGETQYF,TGCGCCAGCAGCTTGGAAGGAGGACGGGACGGAGAGACCCAGTACTTC
NA,TRBJ2-6,TRBV7-9,TRBD1,CASSDPGTGKSSGANVLTF,TGTGCCAGCAGCGACCCCGGGACAGGGAAATCATCTGGGGCCAACGTCCTGACTTTC
NA,TRBJ2-4,TRBV15,NA,CATSRAENIQYF,TGTGCCACCAGCAGAGCCGAAAACATTCAGTACTTC
NA,TRBJ2-7,TRBV6-5,NA,CASSPDSARYEQYF,TGTGCCAGCAGTCCGGACAGTGCGAGGTACGAGCAGTACTTC
few,TRBJ2-1,TRBV25-1,NA,CASSELGASGNEQFF,TGTGCCAGCAGTGAACTAGGGGCGTCTGGCAATGAGCAGTTCTTC
NA,TRBJ2-5,TRBV6-5,TRBD2,CASSPGLANQETQYF,TGTGCCAGCTCTCCGGGACTAGCGAACCAAGAGACCCAGTACTTC
NA,TRBJ1-5,TRBV7-9,NA,CASSFWGDQPQHF,TGTGCCAGCAGCTTTTGGGGGGATCAGCCCCAGCATTTT
few,TRBJ1-4,TRBV30,NA,CAWSVTGGTNEKLFF,TGTGCCTGGAGTGTGACCGGGGGCACTAATGAAAAACTGTTTTTT
few,TRBJ2-1,TRBV30,NA,CAARLVRGSYNEQFF,TGTGCCGCCCGACTAGTCCGGGGATCCTACAATGAGCAGTTCTTC
few,TRBJ2-1,TRBV2,TRBD2,CASTASGRSNEQFF,TGTGCCAGCACAGCTAGCGGGAGGTCGAATGAGCAGTTCTTC